The 21 T cell receptor beta chains below come from one sample, sequenced in a study of OX40 agonist ivuxolimab in advanced cancers. Some clones are missing from TCRdb's copy, which holds only in-frame ones; the method was immunoSEQ multiplex PCR. Of roughly 76,000 clones in the sample, roughly 85% were seen once. Sequenced here: CD4+ or CD8+ T cells sorted from blood, sampled in a trial of the OX40 agonist ivuxolimab. Receptors were obtained from an adult with an advanced solid tumor such as melanoma, head and neck, liver or kidney cancer.

The chain joins TRBV7-9 to TRBJ1-1; D unresolved. Between the trimmed V and J ends, which lost 7 bases and 5 bases, there was a span of 11 bases. CDR1 SEHNR and CDR2 FQNEAQ come from the germline V gene (reference sequence). The CDR3 spans 12 residues. The CDR3 nucleotides are TGTGCCAGCACCATAAGAGGGACTGAAGCTTTCTTT. Protein: CASTIRGTEAFF.

V is TRBV6-1 and J is TRBJ2-7; D possibly corresponds to TRBD1 (6 bases). V gave up 6 bases and J gave up 7 bases, with 10 bases separating them. Germline lookup yields CDR1 MNHNS and CDR2 SASEGT. The CDR3 has 11 amino acids. The CDR3: CASRERGEQYF. The CDR3 DNA sequence: TGTGCCAGCAGGGAAAGGGGGGAGCAGTACTTC.

The rearrangement uses TRBV30 and TRBJ1-3; D is possibly TRBD1 (6 bases). Germline V gene lookup returns CDR1 GTSNPN and CDR2 SVGIG (reference sequence). Between the trimmed V and J ends, which lost 5 bases and 12 bases, there was a span of 14 bases. The CDR3 is made up of 11 amino acids. CDR3 protein: CAWGTRARIYF. DNA for the CDR3: TGTGCCTGGGGGACACGGGCCCGCATATATTTT. Full variable domain (missing parts from reference TRBV30 and TRBJ1-3): SQTIHQWPATLVQPVGSPLSLECTVEGTSNPNLYWYRQAAGRGLQLLFYSVGIGQISSEVPQNLSASRPQDRQFILSSKKLLLSDSGFYLCAWGTRARIYFGEGSWLTVV.

The chain couples TRBV28 to TRBJ2-3; 11 bases line up with TRBD1. CDR3 size: 19 residues. V lost 5 bases, J lost 0 bases, and 13 bases stayed unmatched. Looked up from germline, CDR1 is MDHEN and CDR2 is SYDVKM. CDR3: CASSPRTGGLSSSTDTQYF. CDR3 nucleotides: TGTGCCAGCAGTCCCCGGACAGGGGGCCTTAGTTCTAGCACAGATACGCAGTATTTT.

The chain couples TRBV9 to TRBJ2-3; 12 bases match TRBD2. Germline lookup yields CDR1 SGDLS and CDR2 YYNGEE. V lost 3 bases, J lost 4 bases, and 6 bases stayed unmatched. CDR3 size: 16 residues. The CDR3 spells CASSARTSGESDTQYF. The CDR3 region has the DNA TGTGCCAGCAGCGCTCGGACTAGCGGGGAATCAGATACGCAGTATTTT. Full variable domain (missing parts from reference TRBV9 and TRBJ2-3): DSGVTQTPKHLITATGQRVTLRCSPRSGDLSVYWYQQSLDQGLQFLIQYYNGEERAKGNILERFSAQQFPDLHSELNLSSLELGDSALYFCASSARTSGESDTQYFGPGTRLTVL.

This chain links TRBV12-5 with TRBJ1-5, with 7 bases that match TRBD1. This CDR3 is built from 18 residues. Germline trimming cut 1 base from V and 2 bases from J; bases unmatched to any gene: 11. Germline V CDR1 and CDR2: LGHNT, FRNRAP. The CDR3 coding sequence is TGTGCTAGTGGTTTGGCCCACCGACAGGGCTCCGGCAATCAGCCCCAGCATTTT. Protein: CASGLAHRQGSGNQPQHF. Using reference TRBV12-5 and TRBJ1-5 for the parts outside the CDR3, the full variable domain is DARVTQTPRHKVTEMGQEVTMRCQPILGHNTVFWYRQTMMQGLELLAYFRNRAPLDDSGMPKDRFSAEMPDATLATLKIQPSEPRDSAVYFCASGLAHRQGSGNQPQHFGDGTRLSIL.

This chain joins TRBV7-2 and TRBJ2-1; D possibly uses TRBD1 or TRBD2 (5 bases each). Trimming pared 4 bases from V and 0 bases from J, leaving 13 bases between. This CDR3 has 16 residues. Germline assignment: CDR1 SGHTA and CDR2 FQGNSA. In nucleotides, the CDR3 is TGTGCCAGCAGCTCCCCTAGGGGAGTCTCCTACAATGAGCAGTTCTTC. Its protein is CASSSPRGVSYNEQFF.

This chain connects TRBV19 to TRBJ2-1; 8 positions match TRBD1. Trimming took 11 bases from V and 3 from J; bases not matched to a gene: 9. Germline CDR1 reads LNHDA; CDR2 reads SQIVND (reference sequence). The CDR3 length is 14 residues. CDR3 sequence reads: CASQRDRLYNEQFF. CDR3 nucleotide sequence: TGTGCCTCCCAACGGGACAGGCTCTACAATGAGCAGTTCTTC.

This clone came up once. The chain couples TRBV11-2 to TRBJ2-2; a weak D match, TRBD1 (6 bases). V lost 5 bases and J 5 bases, leaving 9 bases between the germline ends. CDR3 length: 13 residues. Germline V gene lookup returns CDR1 SGHAT and CDR2 FQNNGV. CDR3 nucleotide sequence: TGTGCCAGCAGCGGGGGCACTACCGGGGAGCTGTTTTTT. This gives the protein CASSGGTTGELFF.

In this sample, this clone turned up a few times. The rearrangement joins TRBV6-5 to TRBJ1-3, with a tentative D call TRBD1 (5 bases). Between the trimmed V and J ends, which lost 5 bases and 0 bases, there was a span of 8 bases. The CDR3 has 14 amino acids. Looked up from germline, CDR1 is MNHEY and CDR2 is SVGAGI. The CDR3 reads CASSPGASGNTIYF. DNA for the CDR3: TGTGCCAGCAGTCCCGGGGCCTCTGGAAACACCATATATTTT.

This sequence joins TRBV5-1 and TRBJ1-1; D is possibly TRBD1 (6 bases). The CDR3 loop spans 14 amino acids. The germline V and J ends were trimmed by 6 bases and 1 base, with 13 bases remaining between them. CDR1 and CDR2 from the germline V gene are SGHRS and YFSETQ. The CDR3 nucleotides are TGCGCCAGCAAAGCCGGGACACCGAACACTGAAGCTTTCTTT. This codes for CASKAGTPNTEAFF.

The V gene is TRBV9, the J gene TRBJ2-5; 11 nucleotides agree with TRBD2. The J segment lost 8 bases and the V segment lost 3 bases, leaving 12 bases of the junction unmatched. The germline gives CDR1 SGDLS, CDR2 YYNGEE. The CDR3 runs to 16 residues. The CDR3 DNA reads as TGTGCCAGCAGCGCAGCTGGGACTAGCGGTTTGAGAACCCAGTACTTC. This codes for CASSAAGTSGLRTQYF.

The chain uses TRBV4-3 and TRBJ2-1, with D possibly matching TRBD2 (6 bases). The CDR3 length is 16 residues. In germline, CDR1 is LGHNA, CDR2 YSLEER. Trimming shortened V by 0 bases and J by 5 bases, and 14 bases separated the two germline ends. The CDR3 loop reads CASSQDATSLHNEQFF. The CDR3 coding sequence is TGCGCCAGCAGCCAAGACGCAACTAGCCTCCACAATGAGCAGTTCTTC.

This chain links TRBV13 with TRBJ2-3; 7 bases agree with TRBD2. V gave up 5 bases and J gave up 2 bases; unmatched junction bases: 7. Looked up from germline, CDR1 is PRHDT and CDR2 is FYEKMQ (reference sequence). CDR3 size: 15 residues. The CDR3 DNA follows: TGTGCCAGCAGCCTCCGGGACTACCACACAGATACGCAGTATTTT. Translating gives CASSLRDYHTDTQYF.

This clone has just one count. The CDR3 DNA reads as TGTGCCTGGACGATACCGGGACGGTATAATTCACCCCTCCACTTT. This sequence encodes CAWTIPGRYNSPLHF. V gene TRBV30 combines with J gene TRBJ1-6; tentative D call: TRBD1 (5 bases). V was cut by 4 bases and J by 4 bases, with 14 bases left in between. Germline V CDR1 and CDR2: GTSNPN, SVGIG (reference sequence). The CDR3 is 15 amino acids.

CDR3 residues: CASSVEGSTDTQYF. CDR3 sequence (DNA): TGTGCCAGCAGCGTAGAGGGCAGCACAGATACGCAGTATTTT. This chain links TRBV9 with TRBJ2-3; D gene uncertain. Trimming shortened V by 0 bases and J by 0 bases, and 5 bases separated the two germline ends. This CDR3 spans 14 amino acids. The germline gives CDR1 SGDLS, CDR2 YYNGEE.

The CDR3 DNA sequence: TGTGCCAGCAGATCCCTCTGGTCGAACACCGGGGAGCTGTTTTTT. Protein: CASRSLWSNTGELFF. The chain recombines TRBV27 with TRBJ2-2, with no clear D. Trimming left V 6 bases short and J 0 bases short, with 11 bases between. Germline CDR1 and CDR2: MNHEY and SMNVEV (reference sequence). The CDR3 covers 15 residues.

This clone was seen repeatedly, ten times or more. The gene calls are TRBV19 and TRBJ1-2; D is undetermined. The CDR3 has 11 residues. Germline V lookup: CDR1 LNHDA, CDR2 SQIVND (reference sequence). The V end lost 9 bases, the J end lost 8 bases, and 13 bases lay between the germline ends. The CDR3 nucleotides read TGTGCCAGCCTCTTTGAGGAGGGCTACACCTTC. This sequence encodes CASLFEEGYTF.

CDR3 amino acids: CASRLRDEGFYGYTF. CDR3 sequence (DNA): TGTGCCAGCAGGCTCCGGGACGAGGGTTTCTATGGCTACACCTTC. The chain has TRBV6-4 and TRBJ1-2, with a possible D match to TRBD1 (5 bases). Germline CDR1 MRHNA, CDR2 SNTAGT. This CDR3 comprises 15 residues. Trimming pared 6 bases from V and 4 bases from J, leaving 18 bases between.

V usage is TRBV11-2 and J usage is TRBJ1-1; weak D call: TRBD1 (6 bases). The CDR3 extends over 19 amino acids. CDR1 SGHAT and CDR2 FQNNGV come from the germline V gene. Between the trimmed V and J ends, which lost 5 bases and 1 base, there was a span of 26 bases. The CDR3 protein is CASSLSRGAKGRRNTEAFF. DNA of the CDR3: TGTGCCAGCAGCCTTAGTAGGGGGGCTAAGGGGCGGAGGAACACTGAAGCTTTCTTT.

The genes are TRBV30 and TRBJ2-7; 7 bases match TRBD2. V lost 3 bases, J lost 3 bases, and 11 bases stayed unmatched. The CDR3 is made up of 15 amino acids. The germline CDR1 and CDR2 sequences are GTSNPN and SVGIG (reference sequence). The CDR3 region has the DNA TGTGCCTGGAGCTACCGGGGGAGGGCTTACTACGAGCAGTACTTC. Residues: CAWSYRGRAYYEQYF.